This is a list of T cell receptor beta chains from one sample in a study of monozygotic twins with cystic fibrosis. Here immunoSEQ multiplex PCR was the method, and the copy in TCRdb shows in-frame clones only, minus some. The sample gives approximately 14,000 clones, nearly 99% of which show up once; over 0.35% is in the top ten. Sequencing was done on a sample of blood. The receptors shown here come from a girl aged 2-15 years with cystic fibrosis. The CDR3 runs from the conserved cysteine through the conserved F or W. The D gene is left open where the match is weak. Size is omitted from some rows. Given values are once, few, many or a class for expanded clones.

d_gene: TRBD2
v_gene: TRBV30
abundance: NA
j_gene: TRBJ2-1
CDR3aa: CAWGGLAYNEQFF
CDR3nt: TGTGCCTGGGGGGGACTAGCTTACAATGAGCAGTTCTTC

d_gene: NA
v_gene: TRBV11-2
abundance: NA
j_gene: TRBJ1-1
CDR3aa: CASSLNQAEAFF
CDR3nt: TGTGCCAGCAGCTTAAATCAGGCGGAAGCTTTCTTT

d_gene: NA
v_gene: TRBV29-1
abundance: NA
j_gene: TRBJ1-2
CDR3aa: CSVQGIPPYGYTF
CDR3nt: TGCAGCGTTCAGGGAATCCCCCCGTATGGCTACACCTTC

d_gene: TRBD2
v_gene: TRBV7-2
abundance: NA
j_gene: TRBJ2-3
CDR3aa: CASSPRGAGVALTQYF
CDR3nt: TGTGCCAGCAGCCCCCGTGGGGCGGGGGTGGCCCTTACGCAGTATTTT

d_gene: NA
v_gene: TRBV7-2
abundance: NA
j_gene: TRBJ1-4
CDR3aa: CASSHRLRDEKLFF
CDR3nt: TGTGCCAGCAGCCACCGATTAAGGGATGAAAAACTGTTTTTT

d_gene: TRBD1
v_gene: TRBV9
abundance: NA
j_gene: TRBJ1-1
CDR3aa: CASSPMTGPPEAFF
CDR3nt: TGTGCCAGCAGCCCCATGACAGGGCCACCGGAAGCTTTCTTT

d_gene: NA
v_gene: TRBV28
abundance: NA
j_gene: TRBJ2-5
CDR3aa: CASGVGGGQQETQYF
CDR3nt: TGTGCCAGCGGCGTAGGGGGGGGGCAGCAAGAGACCCAGTACTTC

d_gene: NA
v_gene: TRBV18
abundance: few
j_gene: TRBJ2-7
CDR3aa: CASSPSTVGGEQYF
CDR3nt: TGTGCCAGCTCACCCTCGACAGTCGGGGGCGAGCAGTACTTC

d_gene: NA
v_gene: TRBV18
abundance: NA
j_gene: TRBJ1-3
CDR3aa: CASSPITSRVSSGNTIYF
CDR3nt: TGTGCCAGCTCACCAATCACGTCCAGGGTTAGTTCTGGAAACACCATATATTTT

d_gene: NA
v_gene: TRBV11-2
abundance: NA
j_gene: TRBJ2-7
CDR3aa: CASSFGLIYEQYF
CDR3nt: TGTGCCAGCAGCTTTGGACTAATCTACGAGCAGTACTTC

d_gene: TRBD2
v_gene: TRBV4-1
abundance: NA
j_gene: TRBJ2-7
CDR3aa: CASSQGPSGSSYEQYF
CDR3nt: TGCGCCAGCAGCCAAGGACCTAGCGGGAGCTCCTACGAGCAGTACTTC

d_gene: NA
v_gene: TRBV6-5
abundance: NA
j_gene: TRBJ2-1
CDR3aa: CASSYDVRNEQFF
CDR3nt: TGTGCCAGCAGTTACGATGTCCGGAATGAGCAGTTCTTC

d_gene: TRBD1
v_gene: TRBV30
abundance: NA
j_gene: TRBJ1-2
CDR3aa: CAWSVLLRTGSLFNYGYTF
CDR3nt: TGTGCCTGGAGTGTACTTCTGCGGACAGGGAGTCTCTTTAACTATGGCTACACCTTC

d_gene: TRBD2
v_gene: TRBV7-9
abundance: NA
j_gene: TRBJ2-3
CDR3aa: CASSFTGLAGDTQYF
CDR3nt: TGTGCCAGCAGCTTCACGGGACTAGCGGGAGATACGCAGTATTTT

d_gene: TRBD1
v_gene: TRBV11-2
abundance: NA
j_gene: TRBJ2-1
CDR3aa: CASSLRDQGQGSYNEQFF
CDR3nt: TGTGCCAGCAGCTTACGTGACCAGGGACAGGGGTCCTACAATGAGCAGTTCTTC

d_gene: NA
v_gene: TRBV4-3
abundance: NA
j_gene: TRBJ2-2
CDR3aa: CASSVFNTGELFF
CDR3nt: TGCGCCAGCAGCGTATTTAACACCGGGGAGCTGTTTTTT

d_gene: TRBD1
v_gene: TRBV5-5
abundance: NA
j_gene: TRBJ1-2
CDR3aa: CASSLLQGAAGYTF
CDR3nt: TGTGCCAGCAGCTTGCTCCAGGGGGCGGCTGGCTACACCTTC

d_gene: NA
v_gene: TRBV6-5
abundance: NA
j_gene: TRBJ2-7
CDR3aa: CASSYSGAISYEQYF
CDR3nt: TGTGCCAGCAGTTACTCTGGGGCCATCTCCTACGAGCAGTACTTC

d_gene: TRBD1
v_gene: TRBV5-1
abundance: NA
j_gene: TRBJ2-7
CDR3aa: CASSLDRGTTYEQYF
CDR3nt: TGCGCCAGCAGCTTGGACAGGGGGACGACCTACGAGCAGTACTTC

d_gene: NA
v_gene: TRBV4-1
abundance: NA
j_gene: TRBJ1-4
CDR3aa: CASGSAAGGYSEKLFF
CDR3nt: TGCGCCTCTGGGTCGGCAGCCGGGGGATATAGTGAAAAACTGTTTTTT

d_gene: TRBD1
v_gene: TRBV9
abundance: NA
j_gene: TRBJ2-5
CDR3aa: CASSPWQGAGETQYF
CDR3nt: TGTGCCAGCAGCCCCTGGCAGGGGGCAGGGGAGACCCAGTACTTC

d_gene: TRBD1
v_gene: TRBV5-1
abundance: NA
j_gene: TRBJ1-2
CDR3aa: CASSLDRGPLPGYTF
CDR3nt: TGCGCCAGCAGCTTGGACAGGGGGCCCCTGCCCGGCTACACCTTC

d_gene: NA
v_gene: TRBV6-1
abundance: once
j_gene: TRBJ2-4
CDR3aa: CASSEAAWGAKNIQYF
CDR3nt: TGTGCCAGCAGTGAAGCGGCCTGGGGGGCCAAAAACATTCAGTACTTC

d_gene: NA
v_gene: TRBV21-1
abundance: NA
j_gene: TRBJ2-4
CDR3aa: CASSKFGQGAKNIQYF
CDR3nt: NA

d_gene: NA
v_gene: TRBV30
abundance: NA
j_gene: TRBJ1-2
CDR3aa: CAWSVRGGARGYTF
CDR3nt: TGTGCCTGGAGTGTACGGGGGGGGGCGCGAGGCTACACCTTC

d_gene: TRBD1
v_gene: TRBV5-1
abundance: NA
j_gene: TRBJ1-3
CDR3aa: CASSLDRGGGNTIYF
CDR3nt: TGCGCCAGCAGCTTGGACAGGGGAGGTGGAAACACCATATATTTT

d_gene: NA
v_gene: TRBV6-5
abundance: NA
j_gene: TRBJ1-5
CDR3aa: CASSPRGSNQPQHF
CDR3nt: TGTGCCAGCAGCCCTCGGGGTAGCAATCAGCCCCAGCATTTT

d_gene: TRBD1
v_gene: TRBV30
abundance: NA
j_gene: TRBJ1-1
CDR3aa: CAWLRQGNTEAFF
CDR3nt: TGTGCCTGGTTGAGACAGGGGAACACTGAAGCTTTCTTT

d_gene: NA
v_gene: TRBV30
abundance: NA
j_gene: TRBJ1-1
CDR3aa: CACLGPMGTNTEAFF
CDR3nt: TGTGCCTGCCTAGGACCCATGGGGACGAACACTGAAGCTTTCTTT

d_gene: NA
v_gene: TRBV7-2
abundance: NA
j_gene: TRBJ1-4
CDR3aa: CASTRSSEKLFF
CDR3nt: TGTGCCAGCACCAGGAGTTCGGAAAAACTGTTTTTT

d_gene: NA
v_gene: TRBV19
abundance: NA
j_gene: TRBJ2-3
CDR3aa: CASSTRDGYTDTQYF
CDR3nt: TGTGCCAGTAGTACGAGGGACGGCTACACAGATACGCAGTATTTT

d_gene: NA
v_gene: TRBV6-6
abundance: NA
j_gene: TRBJ2-5
CDR3aa: CASSRGTNQETQYF
CDR3nt: TGTGCCAGCAGTCGGGGGACAAATCAAGAGACCCAGTACTTC

d_gene: NA
v_gene: TRBV27
abundance: NA
j_gene: TRBJ2-1
CDR3aa: CASSLFPPGADIYNEQFF
CDR3nt: TGTGCCAGCAGTTTATTCCCCCCGGGGGCGGATATCTACAATGAGCAGTTCTTC

d_gene: NA
v_gene: TRBV19
abundance: NA
j_gene: TRBJ1-1
CDR3aa: CASSVKGVFGMNTEAFF
CDR3nt: TGTGCCAGTAGTGTTAAGGGGGTTTTTGGGATGAACACTGAAGCTTTCTTT

d_gene: TRBD2
v_gene: TRBV25-1
abundance: NA
j_gene: TRBJ2-3
CDR3aa: CASIGEGSGSEGTQYF
CDR3nt: TGTGCCAGCATCGGGGAGGGGAGCGGGTCCGAGGGTACGCAGTATTTT

d_gene: TRBD1
v_gene: TRBV6-6
abundance: NA
j_gene: TRBJ1-4
CDR3aa: CASSYIRTGYLEKLFF
CDR3nt: TGTGCCAGCAGTTACATAAGGACAGGGTACCTCGAAAAACTGTTTTTT